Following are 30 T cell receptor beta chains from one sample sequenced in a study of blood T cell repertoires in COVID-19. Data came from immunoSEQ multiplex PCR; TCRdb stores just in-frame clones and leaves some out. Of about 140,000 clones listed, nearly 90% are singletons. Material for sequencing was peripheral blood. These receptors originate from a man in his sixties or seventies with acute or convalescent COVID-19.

The CDR3 DNA follows: TGCGCCAAATCCCGAACCGAAAGGGGCACTGAAGCTTTCTTT. It translates to CAKSRTERGTEAFF. J is TRBJ1-1 and V is TRBV23-1; a possible D gene is TRBD1 (5 bases). TRBV23-1 is an ORF, and what it does is uncertain. With 10 bases removed from V and 4 bases from J, the gap between germline ends came to 19 bases. This CDR3 contains 14 residues.

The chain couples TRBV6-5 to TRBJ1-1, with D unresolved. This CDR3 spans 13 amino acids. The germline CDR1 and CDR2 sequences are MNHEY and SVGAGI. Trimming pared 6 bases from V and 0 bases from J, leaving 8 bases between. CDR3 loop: CASSRNMNTEAFF. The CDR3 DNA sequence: TGTGCCAGCAGCCGTAACATGAACACTGAAGCTTTCTTT.

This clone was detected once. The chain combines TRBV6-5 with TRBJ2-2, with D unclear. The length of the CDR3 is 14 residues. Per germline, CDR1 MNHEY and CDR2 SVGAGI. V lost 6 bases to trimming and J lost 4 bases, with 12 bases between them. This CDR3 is CASRLLQVTGELFF. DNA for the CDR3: TGTGCCAGCAGACTGTTGCAGGTCACCGGGGAGCTGTTTTTT.

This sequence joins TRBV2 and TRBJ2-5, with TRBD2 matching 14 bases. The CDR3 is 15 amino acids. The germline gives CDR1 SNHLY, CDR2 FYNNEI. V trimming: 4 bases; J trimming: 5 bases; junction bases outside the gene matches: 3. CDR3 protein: CASSGLAGGGETQYF. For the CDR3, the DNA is TGTGCCAGCAGTGGACTAGCGGGAGGGGGGGAGACCCAGTACTTC.

The CDR3 protein is CASSSDSLNTEAFF. The CDR3 DNA follows: TGCGCCAGCAGCTCGGACAGCTTGAACACTGAAGCTTTCTTT. The V call is TRBV5-1, the J call TRBJ1-1; D possibly corresponds to TRBD1 (6 bases). The CDR3 has 14 amino acids. Germline CDR1 SGHRS, CDR2 YFSETQ. Trimming shortened V by 3 bases and J by 0 bases, and 9 bases separated the two germline ends.

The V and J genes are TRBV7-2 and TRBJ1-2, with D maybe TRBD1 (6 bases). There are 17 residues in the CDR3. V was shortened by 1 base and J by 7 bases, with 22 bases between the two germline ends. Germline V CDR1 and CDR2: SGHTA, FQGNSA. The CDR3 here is CASSLDPSGGLIGGYTF. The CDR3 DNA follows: TGTGCCAGCAGCTTAGATCCTAGTGGGGGCTTGATAGGTGGCTACACCTTC.

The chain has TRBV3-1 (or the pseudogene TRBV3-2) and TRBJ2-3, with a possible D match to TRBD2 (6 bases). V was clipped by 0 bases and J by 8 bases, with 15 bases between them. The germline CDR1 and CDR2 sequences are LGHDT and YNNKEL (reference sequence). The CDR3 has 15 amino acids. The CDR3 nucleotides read TGTGCCAGCAGCCAAGAGCGGCTGCGGGGCGTTACGCAGTATTTT. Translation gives CASSQERLRGVTQYF.

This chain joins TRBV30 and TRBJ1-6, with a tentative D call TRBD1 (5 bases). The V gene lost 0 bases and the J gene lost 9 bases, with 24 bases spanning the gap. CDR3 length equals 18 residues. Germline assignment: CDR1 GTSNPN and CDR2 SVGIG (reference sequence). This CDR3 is CAWSVTRLARARGSPLHF. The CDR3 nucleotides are TGTGCCTGGAGTGTGACACGCCTTGCCAGGGCCCGTGGTTCACCCCTCCACTTT. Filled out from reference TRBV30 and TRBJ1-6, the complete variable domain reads SQTIHQWPATLVQPVGSPLSLECTVEGTSNPNLYWYRQAAGRGLQLLFYSVGIGQISSEVPQNLSASRPQDRQFILSSKKLLLSDSGFYLCAWSVTRLARARGSPLHFGNGTRLTVT.

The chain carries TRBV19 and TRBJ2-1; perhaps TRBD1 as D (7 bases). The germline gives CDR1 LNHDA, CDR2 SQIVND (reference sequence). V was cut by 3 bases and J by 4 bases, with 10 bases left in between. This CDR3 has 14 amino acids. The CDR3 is CASSMRDRYNEQFF. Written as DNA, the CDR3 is TGTGCCAGTAGTATGCGGGACAGATACAATGAGCAGTTCTTC.

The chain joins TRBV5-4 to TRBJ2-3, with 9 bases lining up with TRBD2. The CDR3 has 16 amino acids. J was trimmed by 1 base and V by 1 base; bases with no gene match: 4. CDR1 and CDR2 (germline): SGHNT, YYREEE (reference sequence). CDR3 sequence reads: CASSLRAGGRTDTQYF. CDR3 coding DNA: TGTGCCAGCAGCTTGAGAGCGGGGGGCCGCACAGATACGCAGTATTTT.

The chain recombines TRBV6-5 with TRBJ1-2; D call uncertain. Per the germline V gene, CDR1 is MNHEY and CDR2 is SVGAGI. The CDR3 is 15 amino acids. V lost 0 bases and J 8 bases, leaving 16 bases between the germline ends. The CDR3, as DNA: TGTGCCAGCAGTTACTCTCTCGCCGGAGGACGAGGCTACACCTTC. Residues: CASSYSLAGGRGYTF.

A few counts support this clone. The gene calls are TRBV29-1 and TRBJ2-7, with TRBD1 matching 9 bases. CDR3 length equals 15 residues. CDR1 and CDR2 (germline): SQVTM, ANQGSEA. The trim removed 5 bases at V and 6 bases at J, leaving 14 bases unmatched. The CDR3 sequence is CSVSRSGTGNGEQYF. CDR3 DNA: TGCAGCGTTTCTCGCTCCGGGACAGGGAATGGCGAGCAGTACTTC.

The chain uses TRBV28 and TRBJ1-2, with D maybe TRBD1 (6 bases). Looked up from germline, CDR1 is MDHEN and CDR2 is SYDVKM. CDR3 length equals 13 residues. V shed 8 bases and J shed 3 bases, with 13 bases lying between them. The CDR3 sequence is CASLQGVDYGYTF. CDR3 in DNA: TGTGCCAGCCTACAGGGCGTAGACTATGGCTACACCTTC.

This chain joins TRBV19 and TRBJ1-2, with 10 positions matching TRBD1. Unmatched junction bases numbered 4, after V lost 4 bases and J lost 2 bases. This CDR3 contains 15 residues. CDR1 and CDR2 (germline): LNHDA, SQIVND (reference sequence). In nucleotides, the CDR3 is TGTGCCAGTAGTAGGGGACAGGGGTTAAACTATGGCTACACCTTC. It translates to CASSRGQGLNYGYTF.

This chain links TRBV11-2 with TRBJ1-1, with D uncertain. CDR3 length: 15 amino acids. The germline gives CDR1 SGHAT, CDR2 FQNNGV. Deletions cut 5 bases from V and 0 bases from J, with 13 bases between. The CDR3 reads CASSAPGSMNTEAFF. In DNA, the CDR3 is TGTGCCAGCAGCGCCCCGGGAAGTATGAACACTGAAGCTTTCTTT.

CDR3 nucleotide sequence: TGTGCCAGCAGCGCCCGTGACAGGCCACAAGAGACCCAGTACTTC. Its protein is CASSARDRPQETQYF. The chain carries TRBV7-8 and TRBJ2-5; the D gene is possibly TRBD1 (6 bases). Germline values: CDR1 SGHVS, CDR2 FQNEAQ. The V and J ends lost 5 bases and 2 bases respectively, with 15 bases between them. CDR3 length equals 15 residues.

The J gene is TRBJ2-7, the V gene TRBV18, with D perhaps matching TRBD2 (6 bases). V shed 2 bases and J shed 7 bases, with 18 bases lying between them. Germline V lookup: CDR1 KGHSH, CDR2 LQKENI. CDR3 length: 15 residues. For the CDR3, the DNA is TGTGCCAGCTCACCAACCGGCGGGGACCAGGAGGAGCAGTACTTC. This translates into CASSPTGGDQEEQYF.

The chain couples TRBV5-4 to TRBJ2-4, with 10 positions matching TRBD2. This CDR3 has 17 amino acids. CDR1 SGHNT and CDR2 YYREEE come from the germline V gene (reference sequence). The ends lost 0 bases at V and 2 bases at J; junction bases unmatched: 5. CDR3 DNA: TGTGCCAGCAGCTTGGAACTAGCGGGGCTGACCAAAAACATTCAGTACTTC. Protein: CASSLELAGLTKNIQYF.

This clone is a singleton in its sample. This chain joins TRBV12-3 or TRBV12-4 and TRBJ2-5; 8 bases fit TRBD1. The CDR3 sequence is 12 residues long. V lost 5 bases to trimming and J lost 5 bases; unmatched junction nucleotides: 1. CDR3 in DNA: TGTGCCAGCAGTACAGGGGGGGAGACCCAGTACTTC. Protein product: CASSTGGETQYF.

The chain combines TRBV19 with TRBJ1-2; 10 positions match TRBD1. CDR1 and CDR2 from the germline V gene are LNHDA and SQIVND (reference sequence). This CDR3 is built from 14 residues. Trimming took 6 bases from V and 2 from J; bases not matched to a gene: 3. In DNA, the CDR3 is TGTGCCAGTAGGACAGGGGGCTCGAACTATGGCTACACCTTC. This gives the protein CASRTGGSNYGYTF.

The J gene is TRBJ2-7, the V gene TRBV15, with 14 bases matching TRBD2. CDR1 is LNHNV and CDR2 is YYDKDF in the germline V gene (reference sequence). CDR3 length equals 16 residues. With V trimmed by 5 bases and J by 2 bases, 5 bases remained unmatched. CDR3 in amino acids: CATSRGTSGGAYEQYF. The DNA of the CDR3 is TGTGCCACCAGCCGCGGGACTAGCGGGGGCGCCTACGAGCAGTACTTC.

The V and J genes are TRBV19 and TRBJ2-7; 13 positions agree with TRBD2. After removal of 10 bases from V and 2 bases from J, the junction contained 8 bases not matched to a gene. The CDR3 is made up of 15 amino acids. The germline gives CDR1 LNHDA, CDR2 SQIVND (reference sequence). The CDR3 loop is CANRGLAGYTYEQYF. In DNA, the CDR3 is TGTGCCAACCGGGGACTAGCGGGGTACACCTACGAGCAGTACTTC.

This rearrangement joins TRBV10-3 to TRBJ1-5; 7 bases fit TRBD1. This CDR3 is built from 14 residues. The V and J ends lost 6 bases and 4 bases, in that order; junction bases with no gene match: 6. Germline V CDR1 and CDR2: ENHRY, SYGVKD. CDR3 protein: CAISAKTGNQPQHF. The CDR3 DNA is TGTGCCATCAGCGCCAAGACAGGGAATCAGCCCCAGCATTTT.

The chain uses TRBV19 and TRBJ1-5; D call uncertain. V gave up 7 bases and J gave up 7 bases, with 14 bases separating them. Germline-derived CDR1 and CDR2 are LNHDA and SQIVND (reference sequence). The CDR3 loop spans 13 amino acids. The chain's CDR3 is CASKSQRNQPQHF. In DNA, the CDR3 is TGTGCCAGTAAATCGCAGCGAAACCAGCCCCAGCATTTT.

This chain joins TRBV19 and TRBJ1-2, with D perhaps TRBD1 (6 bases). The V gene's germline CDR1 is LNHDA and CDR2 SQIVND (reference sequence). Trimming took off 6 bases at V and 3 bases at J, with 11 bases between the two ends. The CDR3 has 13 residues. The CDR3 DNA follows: TGTGCCAGTAGACAGGACAGCTACTATGGCTACACCTTC. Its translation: CASRQDSYYGYTF.

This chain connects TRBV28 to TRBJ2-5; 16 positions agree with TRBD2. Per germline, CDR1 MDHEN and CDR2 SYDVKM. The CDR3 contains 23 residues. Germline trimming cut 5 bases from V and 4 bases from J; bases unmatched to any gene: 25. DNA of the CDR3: TGTGCCAGCAGTACTCGGACAGGGGGCCTTCTGGGACTAGCGGGAGGGAGGCGAGAGACCCAGTACTTC. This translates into CASSTRTGGLLGLAGGRRETQYF.

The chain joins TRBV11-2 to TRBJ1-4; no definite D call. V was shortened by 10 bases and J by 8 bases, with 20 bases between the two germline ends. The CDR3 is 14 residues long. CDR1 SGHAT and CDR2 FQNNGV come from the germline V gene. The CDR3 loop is CAINEDLIGEKLFF. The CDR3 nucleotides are TGTGCCATCAATGAGGACTTAATTGGGGAAAAACTGTTTTTT.

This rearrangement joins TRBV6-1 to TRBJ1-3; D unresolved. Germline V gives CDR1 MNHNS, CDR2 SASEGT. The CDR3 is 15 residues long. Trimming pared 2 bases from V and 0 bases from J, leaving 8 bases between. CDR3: CASSESPGSGNTIYF. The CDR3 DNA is TGTGCCAGCAGTGAATCCCCCGGCTCTGGAAACACCATATATTTT.

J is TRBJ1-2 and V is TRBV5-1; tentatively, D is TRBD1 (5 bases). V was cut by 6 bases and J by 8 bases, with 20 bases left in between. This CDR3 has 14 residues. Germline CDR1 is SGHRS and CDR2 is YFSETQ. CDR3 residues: CASNPRPGGGGYTF. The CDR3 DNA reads TGCGCCAGCAACCCCCGGCCGGGGGGTGGGGGCTACACCTTC.

The CDR3 DNA is TGTGCCAGCAGCCCCGTTGGCCCCGGGGTCAACCAAGAGACCCAGTACTTC. Amino acid sequence: CASSPVGPGVNQETQYF. The chain has TRBV4-2 and TRBJ2-5; maybe TRBD2 (5 bases). Trimming pared 4 bases from V and 0 bases from J, leaving 18 bases between. The germline V gene encodes CDR1 LGHNA and CDR2 YNFKEQ. The CDR3 sequence is 17 residues long.